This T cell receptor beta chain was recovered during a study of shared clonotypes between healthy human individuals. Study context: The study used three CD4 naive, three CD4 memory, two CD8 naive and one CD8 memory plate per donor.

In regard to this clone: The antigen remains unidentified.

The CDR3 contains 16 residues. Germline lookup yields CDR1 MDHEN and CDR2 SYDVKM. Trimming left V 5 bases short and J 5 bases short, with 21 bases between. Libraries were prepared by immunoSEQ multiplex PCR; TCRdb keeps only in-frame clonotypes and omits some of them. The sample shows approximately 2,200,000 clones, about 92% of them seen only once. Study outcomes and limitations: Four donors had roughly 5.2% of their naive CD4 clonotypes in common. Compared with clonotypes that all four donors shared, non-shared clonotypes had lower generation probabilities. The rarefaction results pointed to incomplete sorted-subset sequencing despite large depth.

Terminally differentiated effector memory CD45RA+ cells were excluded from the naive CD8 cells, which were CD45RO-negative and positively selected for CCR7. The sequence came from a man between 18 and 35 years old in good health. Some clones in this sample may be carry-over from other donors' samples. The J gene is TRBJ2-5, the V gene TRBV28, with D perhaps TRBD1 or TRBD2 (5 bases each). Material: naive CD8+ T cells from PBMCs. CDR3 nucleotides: TGTGCCAGCAGTCATCCGGGACCCAGGCGCCTGGAGACCCAGTACTTC. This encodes CASSHPGPRRLETQYF.